This T cell receptor (beta chain) derives from a study of cytomegalovirus exposure and HLA in healthy donors. Details on this clone: What it binds is not known.

Vbeta (60) and Jbeta (13) primers were used in the PCR. The table came from immunoSEQ multiplex PCR; TCRdb's copy has only in-frame clones and leaves some out. The table includes around 250,000 clones, about nine tenths detected once. The germline CDR1 and CDR2 sequences are SGHNT and YYREEE (reference sequence). CDR3 length: 14 amino acids. Trimming cost V 3 bases and J 5 bases, with 12 bases left between them. Overall study results and limits: Highly shared variants forming one cluster were likely a sequencing artifact. V- and J-gene trimming of TCR beta was linked (in a later analysis) to a missense DCLRE1C variant. For most subjects, TCR beta sequences were reported to predict HLA-A and HLA-B alleles with accuracy.

The chain carries TRBV5-4 and TRBJ2-1, with D possibly matching TRBD2 (6 bases). The TCR originated in a girl aged 2-10 years in good health and CMV-seronegative. The material sequenced was PBMCs. CDR3 DNA: TGTGCCAGCAGCTCTGGACTAATGAACAATGAGCAGTTCTTC. Translated: CASSSGLMNNEQFF.